These 28 T cell receptor beta chains share one sample of origin, sequenced in a study of blood T cell repertoires in COVID-19. Using immunoSEQ multiplex PCR, the repertoire was profiled, and TCRdb retains in-frame clones only, with some absent. The table has approximately 300,000 clones, around 89% seen once. Sequencing was done on a sample of peripheral blood. The receptors shown here come from a man between 40 and 49 years old with acute or convalescent COVID-19.

The V gene is TRBV4-1, the J gene TRBJ2-7, with 7 positions matching TRBD1. V gave up 0 bases and J gave up 4 bases; unmatched junction bases: 12. Germline CDR1 reads MGHRA; CDR2 reads YSYEKL. The CDR3 is 17 residues long. The CDR3 loop reads CASSQDPPRDSFYEQYF. For the CDR3, the DNA is TGCGCCAGCAGCCAAGATCCCCCCCGGGACAGCTTTTACGAGCAGTACTTC.

This clone is a singleton in its sample. The genes are TRBV9 and TRBJ2-2; 7 bases align to TRBD2. The CDR3 runs to 16 residues. The germline CDR1 and CDR2 sequences are SGDLS and YYNGEE. Unmatched junction bases numbered 10, after V lost 4 bases and J lost 4 bases. CDR3 protein: CASSPGEGRFTGELFF. In DNA, the CDR3 is TGTGCCAGCAGCCCGGGGGAGGGGAGATTCACCGGGGAGCTGTTTTTT.

The rearrangement joins TRBV6-5 to TRBJ2-2, with unresolved D. The V end lost 7 bases, the J end lost 7 bases, and 7 bases lay between the germline ends. The CDR3 is made up of 11 amino acids. Germline lookup yields CDR1 MNHEY and CDR2 SVGAGI. The CDR3 reads CASTRGGELFF. CDR3 bases: TGTGCCAGCACCCGCGGCGGGGAGCTGTTTTTT.

The gene calls are TRBV19 and TRBJ2-7; 12 nucleotides agree with TRBD1. The germline CDR1 and CDR2 sequences are LNHDA and SQIVND (reference sequence). The length of the CDR3 is 15 residues. Unmatched junction bases numbered 6, after V lost 5 bases and J lost 4 bases. Here the CDR3 DNA reads TGTGCCAGTAGTGCCGGGACAGGGGGCGAGTACGAGCAGTACTTC. Translation: CASSAGTGGEYEQYF.

This chain joins TRBV24-1 and TRBJ1-1; the match to TRBD1 covers 8 bases. Trimming removed 3 bases from V and 5 bases from J; junction bases left unmatched: 16. This CDR3 comprises 18 residues. Germline V gene sequence: CDR1 KGHDR, CDR2 SFDVKD. The CDR3 here is CATSDTRQGNPPGTEAFF. In nucleotides, the CDR3 is TGTGCCACCAGTGATACTCGACAGGGGAACCCCCCGGGGACTGAAGCTTTCTTT.

The sample holds a few counts of this clone. The chain links TRBV6-1 to TRBJ2-2, with 8 bases matching TRBD1. This CDR3 comprises 16 residues. Germline-derived CDR1 and CDR2 are MNHNS and SASEGT. Unmatched junction bases numbered 7, after V lost 4 bases and J lost 3 bases. DNA of the CDR3: TGTGCCAGCAGTGCCACCGACAGGGGATACACCGGGGAGCTGTTTTTT. Protein product: CASSATDRGYTGELFF.

This chain joins TRBV5-1 and TRBJ2-1; unclear D gene. The CDR3 loop spans 13 amino acids. The germline V gene has CDR1 SGHRS and CDR2 YFSETQ. Trimming removed 4 bases from V and 6 bases from J, with 11 bases in between. In DNA form, the CDR3 reads TGCGCCAGCAGCAGAAGCCCCGGCAATGAGCAGTTCTTC. It codes for CASSRSPGNEQFF. Combining the CDR3 with reference TRBV5-1 and TRBJ2-1 gives the whole variable domain KAGVTQTPRYLIKTRGQQVTLSCSPISGHRSVSWYQQTPGQGLQFLFEYFSETQRNKGNFPGRFSGRQFSNSRSEMNVSTLELGDSALYLCASSRSPGNEQFFGPGTRLTVL.

The chain recombines TRBV19 with TRBJ1-1, with D uncertain. V gave up 6 bases and J gave up 5 bases, with 16 bases separating them. CDR3 length equals 14 residues. Germline V gives CDR1 LNHDA, CDR2 SQIVND (reference sequence). The CDR3 loop is CASSLLGGETEAFF. DNA of the CDR3: TGTGCCAGTAGCCTATTAGGCGGGGAAACTGAAGCTTTCTTT. Variable domain in full (rest from reference TRBV19 and TRBJ1-1): DGGITQSPKYLFRKEGQNVTLSCEQNLNHDAMYWYRQDPGQGLRLIYYSQIVNDFQKGDIAEGYSVSREKKESFPLTVTSAQKNPTAFYLCASSLLGGETEAFFGQGTRLTVV.

The V gene is TRBV9, the J gene TRBJ1-1, with D uncertain. This CDR3 is 16 amino acids long. V shed 3 bases and J shed 2 bases, with 17 bases lying between them. The V gene's germline CDR1 is SGDLS and CDR2 YYNGEE. The chain's CDR3 is CASSGAPGDLNTEAFF. Here the CDR3 DNA reads TGTGCCAGCAGCGGAGCGCCCGGGGATCTCAACACTGAAGCTTTCTTT.

This chain connects TRBV25-1 to TRBJ2-3, with TRBD1 matching over 10 bases. The length of the CDR3 is 13 residues. The trim removed 11 bases at V and 6 bases at J, leaving 8 bases unmatched. Germline loops: CDR1 MGHDK, CDR2 SYGVNS. CDR3 bases: TGTGCCTCCCGACAGGGGGCGTCTGATACGCAGTATTTT. Amino acids: CASRQGASDTQYF.

The gene calls are TRBV12-5 and TRBJ2-7; 7 bases line up with TRBD1. Trimming took 3 bases from V and 0 from J; bases not matched to a gene: 2. The CDR3 is made up of 14 amino acids. CDR1 is LGHNT, CDR2 FRNRAP, per germline. The CDR3 spells CASGFRQGSYEQYF. CDR3 nucleotides: TGTGCTAGTGGTTTCCGACAGGGCTCCTACGAGCAGTACTTC.

J is TRBJ2-1 and V is TRBV3-1 (or the pseudogene TRBV3-2); 8 nucleotides line up with TRBD2. After removal of 1 base from V and 12 bases from J, the junction contained 11 bases not matched to a gene. CDR3 length equals 15 residues. Looked up from germline, CDR1 is LGHDT and CDR2 is YNNKEL (reference sequence). CDR3 protein: CASSQVHGGAGGQFF. In nucleotides, the CDR3 is TGTGCCAGCAGCCAAGTCCACGGGGGGGCCGGTGGGCAGTTCTTC.

This chain connects TRBV5-4 to TRBJ1-1; 11 nucleotides match TRBD1. With 3 bases clipped from V and 6 bases from J, the junction kept 7 bases outside the gene matches. Germline CDR1 is SGHNT and CDR2 is YYREEE (reference sequence). This CDR3 has 15 residues. This CDR3 is CASSSGQGAASEAFF. CDR3 DNA sequence: TGTGCCAGCAGCTCCGGACAGGGGGCAGCGTCTGAAGCTTTCTTT.

This chain uses TRBV3-1 (or the pseudogene TRBV3-2) with TRBJ1-1; D is ambiguous. Germline V gene sequence: CDR1 LGHDT, CDR2 YNNKEL (reference sequence). V lost 0 bases and J 3 bases, leaving 14 bases between the germline ends. This CDR3 contains 16 residues. CDR3 bases: TGTGCCAGCAGCCAAGATACACTTCCAGACTACACTGAAGCTTTCTTT. It codes for CASSQDTLPDYTEAFF.

This chain links TRBV11-2 with TRBJ1-1; 7 bases align to TRBD1. The CDR3 runs to 13 residues. The germline gives CDR1 SGHAT, CDR2 FQNNGV. J was trimmed by 7 bases and V by 3 bases; bases with no gene match: 5. The CDR3: CASSFLTGVEAFF. CDR3 coding DNA: TGTGCCAGCAGCTTCCTTACAGGGGTTGAAGCTTTCTTT.

Written as DNA, the CDR3 is TGTGCCAGCAGCTTGCGGGAGGGGATCACTGAAGCTTTCTTT. This encodes CASSLREGITEAFF. The chain couples TRBV7-8 to TRBJ1-1; perhaps TRBD1 as D (5 bases). Germline assignment: CDR1 SGHVS and CDR2 FQNEAQ. The ends were cut back, 3 bases at V and 4 bases at J, with 12 bases in the middle. This CDR3 contains 14 residues.

The gene calls are TRBV4-1 and TRBJ2-7; 10 bases are shared with TRBD2. Germline CDR1 is MGHRA and CDR2 is YSYEKL. This CDR3 contains 16 residues. V shed 1 base, J shed 3 bases, and the junction held 6 bases outside the gene matches. CDR3 region: CASSQVERGGFYEQYF. The CDR3 DNA follows: TGCGCCAGCAGCCAAGTCGAGCGGGGGGGTTTCTACGAGCAGTACTTC.

The J gene is TRBJ1-2, the V gene TRBV19; 9 bases are shared with TRBD1. Per germline, CDR1 LNHDA and CDR2 SQIVND (reference sequence). V was pared by 6 bases and J by 4 bases, with 9 bases of the junction left unmatched. This CDR3 has 15 residues. CDR3 bases: TGTGCCAGTAGCCCCGAGAGGACAGGGGTCTATGGCTACACCTTC. Protein product: CASSPERTGVYGYTF.

J is TRBJ1-2 and V is TRBV29-1; D unresolved. Germline assignment: CDR1 SQVTM and CDR2 ANQGSEA. The CDR3 is made up of 16 amino acids. V was trimmed by 5 bases and J by 5 bases, leaving 24 bases between them. The CDR3 DNA sequence: TGCAGCGTTTTCAAGGCAGGAGCCGTTGGCGGGTATGGCTACACCTTC. It encodes CSVFKAGAVGGYGYTF.

The chain has TRBV12-5 and TRBJ2-3, with 13 bases fitting TRBD2. The CDR3 is 18 residues long. CDR1 is LGHNT, CDR2 FRNRAP, per germline. The V segment lost 6 bases and the J segment 4 bases; nucleotides outside the gene matches: 13. The DNA of the CDR3 is TGTGCTAGTGGCCTAACGGGACTAGCGGGGTTACGGGCAGATACGCAGTATTTT. It translates to CASGLTGLAGLRADTQYF.

The chain couples TRBV6-5 to TRBJ1-5; the D is unclear. The CDR3 has 13 residues. Germline lookup yields CDR1 MNHEY and CDR2 SVGAGI. V lost 6 bases and J 4 bases, leaving 10 bases between the germline ends. Written as DNA, the CDR3 is TGTGCCAGCAGCCGGACTTATAATCAGCCCCAGCATTTT. Its translation: CASSRTYNQPQHF.

V gene TRBV13 combines with J gene TRBJ2-3; 9 bases agree with TRBD1. Losses at the gene ends were 5 bases for V and 2 bases for J; bases not matched to a gene: 8. Germline CDR1 PRHDT, CDR2 FYEKMQ (reference sequence). The CDR3 is 16 amino acids. CDR3 sequence: CASSLQGAMDTDTQYF. The DNA of the CDR3 is TGTGCCAGCAGCCTACAGGGGGCGATGGACACAGATACGCAGTATTTT.

The chain combines TRBV24-1 with TRBJ2-1; the D gene is possibly TRBD2 (7 bases). Germline CDR1 is KGHDR and CDR2 is SFDVKD. Trimming removed 9 bases at V and 10 bases at J, with 12 bases between. This CDR3 has 11 residues. CDR3 coding DNA: TGTGCCACCCTCGAGGGGGGGGAGCAGTTCTTC. This sequence encodes CATLEGGEQFF.

The chain combines TRBV19 with TRBJ2-7, with D possibly being TRBD1 (6 bases). V was trimmed by 3 bases and J by 5 bases, leaving 14 bases between them. The germline gives CDR1 LNHDA, CDR2 SQIVND (reference sequence). The CDR3 runs 14 residues. CDR3: CASSIKGGPHEQYF. The CDR3, as DNA: TGTGCCAGTAGTATTAAAGGGGGTCCCCACGAGCAGTACTTC.

A single count supports this clone. V usage is TRBV6-5 and J usage is TRBJ1-2, with TRBD1 identical over 9 bases. With 6 bases clipped from V and 1 base from J, the junction kept 6 bases outside the gene matches. The CDR3 runs to 15 residues. CDR1 MNHEY and CDR2 SVGAGI come from the germline V gene. For the CDR3, the DNA is TGTGCCAGCAGAACGACAGGGGGGAGTAACTATGGCTACACCTTC. Its translation: CASRTTGGSNYGYTF.

The chain has TRBV19 and TRBJ2-7; D remains unclear. This CDR3 is 14 amino acids long. Germline V CDR1 and CDR2: LNHDA, SQIVND (reference sequence). V shed 1 base and J shed 5 bases, with 12 bases lying between them. The CDR3 nucleotides are TGTGCCAGTAGTATAGCGTATCCTCCCCACGAGCAGTACTTC. Translated: CASSIAYPPHEQYF.

The genes are TRBV30 and TRBJ2-7; the match to TRBD1 covers 9 bases. The CDR3 consists of 13 residues. Trimming at V came to 5 bases and at J to 2 bases, leaving 4 bases not matched to a gene. Germline CDR1 GTSNPN, CDR2 SVGIG (reference sequence). CDR3 in amino acids: CAWGQGTPYEQYF. The CDR3 nucleotides read TGTGCCTGGGGACAGGGGACCCCCTACGAGCAGTACTTC.

This clone appeared once. CDR3 protein: CATSSQGHGELFF. DNA of the CDR3: TGTGCCACCAGTTCACAGGGTCACGGGGAGCTGTTTTTT. This chain uses TRBV24-1 with TRBJ2-2, with D perhaps TRBD1 (6 bases). V was trimmed by 6 bases and J by 7 bases, leaving 11 bases between them. The V gene's germline CDR1 is KGHDR and CDR2 SFDVKD. This CDR3 is built from 13 residues.